This T cell receptor (beta chain) is from a study of T cell responses to AZD1222 COVID-19 vaccine. Whole-study findings and limits: Of the AZD1222 recipients, only six or seven were seropositive at baseline.

Germline assignment: CDR1 LGHNT and CDR2 FRNRAP. This CDR3 comprises 14 residues. V was clipped by 4 bases and J by 5 bases, with 14 bases between them. This clone was seen only a few times. The antigen is undetermined. Method: immunoSEQ multiplex PCR; TCRdb's copy keeps in-frame clones and lacks some. The sample has 100,000 to 150,000 clones; about 90% are singletons. The sequences come from peripheral blood, collected on day 0 of AZD1222 vaccination. The V call is TRBV12-5, the J call TRBJ2-5, with D possibly TRBD2 on 6 matching bases. This sequence originates from an adult in good health. CDR3 sequence reads: CASGSGTSRETQYF. CDR3 coding DNA: TGTGCTAGTGGTTCAGGGACTTCCCGGGAGACCCAGTACTTC. Based on the CDR3 plus reference TRBV12-5 and TRBJ2-5, the full variable domain is DARVTQTPRHKVTEMGQEVTMRCQPILGHNTVFWYRQTMMQGLELLAYFRNRAPLDDSGMPKDRFSAEMPDATLATLKIQPSEPRDSAVYFCASGSGTSRETQYFGPGTRLLVL.